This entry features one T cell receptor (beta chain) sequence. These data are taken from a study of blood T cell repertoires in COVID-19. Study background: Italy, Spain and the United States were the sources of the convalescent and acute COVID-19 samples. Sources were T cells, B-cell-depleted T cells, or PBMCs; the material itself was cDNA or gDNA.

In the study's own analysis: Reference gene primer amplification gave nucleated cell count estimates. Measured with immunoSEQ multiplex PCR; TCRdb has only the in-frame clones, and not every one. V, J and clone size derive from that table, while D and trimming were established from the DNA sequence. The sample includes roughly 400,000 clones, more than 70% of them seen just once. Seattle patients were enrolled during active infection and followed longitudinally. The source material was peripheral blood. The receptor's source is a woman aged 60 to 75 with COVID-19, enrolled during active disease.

CDR3: CASSANPGQGLAGELFF. The CDR3 coding sequence is TGTGCCAGCAGTGCAAATCCGGGACAGGGATTGGCCGGGGAGCTGTTTTTT. The rearrangement joins TRBV6-1 to TRBJ2-2, with 9 bases fitting TRBD1. CDR1 MNHNS and CDR2 SASEGT come from the germline V gene. The CDR3 is 17 amino acids. Germline trimming cut 4 bases from V and 6 bases from J; bases unmatched to any gene: 12.